A selection of T cell receptor beta chains follows, all from one sample in a study of beta chain features in type 1 diabetes. Repertoires were generated with immunoSEQ multiplex PCR, while TCRdb's copy carries only in-frame clones and drops some. In the table there are about 140,000 clones, roughly 7.2% of which are singletons. The sequencing input was central memory CD4+ T cells from blood. All receptors derive from a woman between 25 and 40 years old in good health. Each CDR3 is given with its conserved first and last residue. A D gene is named only where the DNA matches it firmly. Clone size is stated in some rows and not others, as once, few, many or a class when expanded.

>TRBV18|TRBD2|NA|TRBJ2-1
TGTGCCAGCTCACCACCTGGGACTAGTGCCCGGGGCGAGCAGTTCTTC
CASSPPGTSARGEQFF
>TRBV9|TRBD1|NA|TRBJ2-1
TGTGCCAGCAGCGTACTGAGACAGGGGGCAGATGAGCAGTTCTTC
CASSVLRQGADEQFF
>TRBV6-6|TRBD1|NA|TRBJ2-3
TGTGCCAGCCTCCGGGACAGCGTCACAGATACGCAGTATTTT
CASLRDSVTDTQYF
>TRBV28|TRBD2|NA|TRBJ2-1
TGTGCCAGTGGGGGTTTAGCGGGGGGTTACAATGAGCAGTTCTTC
CASGGLAGGYNEQFF
>TRBV5-4|NA|few|TRBJ2-2
TGTGCCAGCAGCTCCCCGGGGGGCTACACCGGGGAGCTGTTTTTT
CASSSPGGYTGELFF
>TRBV9|NA|few|TRBJ2-3
TGTGCCAGCAGCCTGGACGGGGAACTTAGCGATACGCAGTATTTT
CASSLDGELSDTQYF
>TRBV6-6|NA|NA|TRBJ2-1
TGTGCCAGCAGTTATGAGAGGGAGCAGTTCTTC
CASSYEREQFF
>TRBV7-8|NA|NA|TRBJ2-5
TGTGCCAGCAGCTTAGCGCGTTTACAGTGGGAGACCCAGTACTTC
CASSLARLQWETQYF
>TRBV4-3|NA|many|TRBJ2-2
TGCGCCAGCAGCCAAGAAGATTCGGGGGCCGGGGAGCTGTTTTTT
CASSQEDSGAGELFF
>TRBV5-8|NA|NA|TRBJ2-3
TGTGCCAGCAGCTTCACGACTAGATATTTCACAGATACGCAGTATTTT
CASSFTTRYFTDTQYF
>TRBV27|NA|NA|TRBJ1-1
TGTGCCAGCAGTATCCAGGGTCGAAGAGGCACTGAAGCTTTCTTT
CASSIQGRRGTEAFF
>TRBV18|NA|few|TRBJ2-3
TGTGCCAGCTCATATTTAAGGGGAACCACAGATACGCAGTATTTT
CASSYLRGTTDTQYF
>TRBV4-2|TRBD2|few|TRBJ2-7
TGTGCCAGCAGCCAAGAGTCCACTAGCGGGAACTACGAGCAGTACTTC
CASSQESTSGNYEQYF
>TRBV7-8|NA|NA|TRBJ1-1
TGTGCCAGCACCACGGAAGGGGTTCACACTGAAGCTTTCTTT
CASTTEGVHTEAFF
>TRBV30|NA|NA|TRBJ1-2
TGTGCCTGGAGTCGGCGGGGACGGGAAACTAACTATGGCTACACCTTC
CAWSRRGRETNYGYTF
>TRBV7-3|NA|few|TRBJ2-3
TGTGCCAGCAGCTTAACGATAGAGGATACGCAGTATTTT
CASSLTIEDTQYF
>TRBV28|NA|NA|TRBJ1-2
TGTGCCAGCAGTCCCCCTGACTATGGCTACACCTTC
CASSPPDYGYTF
>TRBV2|TRBD1|NA|TRBJ2-5
TGTGCCAGCAGTGGAAACAGGGGCGGGGAGACCCAGTACTTC
CASSGNRGGETQYF
>TRBV1|NA|NA|TRBJ2-1
TGCACCAGCAGGGGGACTAGCGGGAAAGGTCACAATGAGCAGTTCTTC
CTSRGTSGKGHNEQFF
>TRBV19|TRBD2|few|TRBJ2-7
TGTGCCAGTAGTAGCGCGGGAGTTACGTCCTACGAGCAGTACTTC
CASSSAGVTSYEQYF
>TRBV27|TRBD1|many|TRBJ2-7
TGTGCCAGCAGTAGGACAGGGAAGGTCTACGAGCAGTACTTC
CASSRTGKVYEQYF
>TRBV5-1|NA|NA|TRBJ2-1
TGCGCCAGCAGCTTGGCCATGCGGGTTCCCTACAATGAGCAGTTCTTC
CASSLAMRVPYNEQFF
>TRBV9|TRBD2|few|TRBJ2-3
TGTGCCAGCAGCGCCCAAGCGGGAGGTACAGATACGCAGTATTTT
CASSAQAGGTDTQYF
>TRBV4-2|NA|NA|TRBJ2-6
TGTGCCAGCAGCCAAGATGCCGGGAACCTAGGCTCTGGGGCCAACGTCCTGACTTTC
CASSQDAGNLGSGANVLTF
>TRBV5-1|TRBD2|many|TRBJ2-1
TGCGCCAGCAGCTTGGGATCGGGAGGTGGTCAGTTCTTC
CASSLGSGGGQFF
>TRBV28|TRBD1|few|TRBJ2-1
TGTGCCAGCAGTGACAGCGGGACAGGGGTCAATGAGCAGTTCTTC
CASSDSGTGVNEQFF
>TRBV7-2|TRBD2|many|TRBJ2-7
TGTGCCAGCAGTTTCACCGGGACTAGCGGAACCTACGAGCAGTACTTC
CASSFTGTSGTYEQYF
>TRBV5-1|NA|few|TRBJ1-4
TGCGCCAGCACTGCCTCAGCGACCGCCGGAGAAAAACTGTTTTTT
CASTASATAGEKLFF
>TRBV18|TRBD2|NA|TRBJ2-2
TGTGCCAGCTCAGCAGCGGGAGGAGACACCGGGGAGCTGTTTTTT
CASSAAGGDTGELFF
>TRBV11-3|TRBD1|many|TRBJ1-5
TGTGCCAGCACCTTAGACAGGGGACAGCCCCAGCATTTT
CASTLDRGQPQHF
>TRBV7-3|NA|NA|TRBJ2-5
TGTGCCAAGCTCGGGATCAGAAAAAAGTGGTCGTACCAAGAGACCCAGTACTTC
CAKLGIRKKWSYQETQYF
>TRBV11-2|TRBD1|many|TRBJ2-1
TGTGCCAGCAGCTCGATTGGGACAGGGGGGGGTTACAATGAGCAGTTCTTC
CASSSIGTGGGYNEQFF
>TRBV7-2|TRBD2|few|TRBJ2-5
TGTGCCAGCAGCCCACGAGACGGGAGGGCCGGAGAGACCCAGTACTTC
CASSPRDGRAGETQYF
>TRBV4-3|TRBD2|few|TRBJ2-1
TGCGCCAGCAGCCAAGCGGGAGGGCCCGTCGAGCAGTTCTTC
CASSQAGGPVEQFF
>TRBV7-9|NA|many|TRBJ2-7
TGTGCCAGCAGCGCGACCTACGAGCAGTACTTC
CASSATYEQYF
>TRBV15|NA|NA|TRBJ2-7
TGTGCCACCAGCAGTGATAGGGAGGCCGGGCGGCAGTACTTC
CATSSDREAGRQYF
>TRBV5-4|TRBD2|NA|TRBJ2-7
TGTGCCAGCAGCTTGGGGCTAGCGGGGACCTACGAGCAGTACTTC
CASSLGLAGTYEQYF
>TRBV6-5|TRBD1|few|TRBJ2-7
TGTGCCAGCAGTTACTCCTACGGACAGGGGTACGAGCAGTACTTC
CASSYSYGQGYEQYF
>TRBV7-2|NA|few|TRBJ1-1
TGTGCCAGCAGCTTGGCCATGAACACTGAAGCTTTCTTT
CASSLAMNTEAFF
>TRBV9|NA|few|TRBJ1-5
TGTGCCAGCAGCAAAGGTGAGGGGGGCAATCAGCCCCAGCATTTT
CASSKGEGGNQPQHF
>TRBV29-1|TRBD2|many|TRBJ2-3
TGCAGCGTTGAACAGACTAGCGGGGGGCCAGATACGCAGTATTTT
CSVEQTSGGPDTQYF
>TRBV4-3|TRBD2|few|TRBJ2-7
TGCGCCAGCAGCCAGGCACTAGCGGCCTACGAGCAGTACTTC
CASSQALAAYEQYF
>TRBV18|TRBD1|NA|TRBJ2-7
TGTGCCAGCTCATCCACCGGGACAGCCTCCTACGAGCAGTACTTC
CASSSTGTASYEQYF
>TRBV15|NA|NA|TRBJ1-5
TGTGCCACCAGCCGCAAAACCGGTAGCAATCAGCCCCAGCATTTT
CATSRKTGSNQPQHF
>TRBV7-9|NA|NA|TRBJ1-1
TGTGCCAGCAGCTCTACTCCGGGTACCACTGAAGCTTTCTTT
CASSSTPGTTEAFF
>TRBV7-3|NA|NA|TRBJ2-2
TGTGCCAGCAGCTTATCAGGGGTGAACGGGGAGCTGTTTTTT
CASSLSGVNGELFF
>TRBV7-2|NA|few|TRBJ2-6
TGTGCCAGCAGCTTAGGCGATCGATCTGGGGCCAACGTCCTGACTTTC
CASSLGDRSGANVLTF
>TRBV6-6|NA|few|TRBJ2-5
TGTGCCAGCAGTTACGGGGGGGAGACCCAGTACTTC
CASSYGGETQYF
>TRBV4-2|TRBD2|few|TRBJ2-3
TGTGCCAGCAGCCAAGGGGGCCCGGGAGGAGATACGCAGTATTTT
CASSQGGPGGDTQYF
>TRBV4-3|TRBD1|few|TRBJ2-7
TGCGCCAGCAGCCAATTTTCGGCAGGGGGCGGCGACGAGCAGTACTTC
CASSQFSAGGGDEQYF
>TRBV18|NA|few|TRBJ1-2
TGTGCCAGCTCACCTATGAGGGTTTCCAACTATGGCTACACCTTC
CASSPMRVSNYGYTF
>TRBV5-4|NA|NA|TRBJ2-2
TGTGCCAGCAGCTCTTCCGGGACAAGGAGAACCGGGGAGCTGTTTTTT
CASSSSGTRRTGELFF
>TRBV4-2|TRBD1|NA|TRBJ2-1
TGTGCCAGCAGCCAAGGACAGGGGGTTTTCGATGAGCAGTTCTTC
CASSQGQGVFDEQFF
>TRBV7-2|NA|NA|TRBJ1-1
TGTGCCAGCAGCTTGACAGGCGGCGGCACTGAAGCTTTCTTT
CASSLTGGGTEAFF